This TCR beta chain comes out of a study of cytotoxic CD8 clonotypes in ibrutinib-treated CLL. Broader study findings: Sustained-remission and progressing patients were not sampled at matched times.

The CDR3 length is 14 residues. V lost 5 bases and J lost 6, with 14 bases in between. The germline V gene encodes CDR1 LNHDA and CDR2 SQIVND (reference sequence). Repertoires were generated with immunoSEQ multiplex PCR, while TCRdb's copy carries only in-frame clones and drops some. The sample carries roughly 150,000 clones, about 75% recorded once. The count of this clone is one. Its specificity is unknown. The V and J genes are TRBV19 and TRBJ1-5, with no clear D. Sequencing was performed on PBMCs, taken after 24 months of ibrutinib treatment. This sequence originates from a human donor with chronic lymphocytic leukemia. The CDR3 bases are TGTGCCAGTAGTCGTCAGGCGGCTGGTCAGCCCCAGCATTTT. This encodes CASSRQAAGQPQHF.